This T cell receptor beta chain is from a study of vaccination and CD4 T cells after COVID-19. Study observations and caveats: With convalescent patients, a median about 86% of reactive clones emerged solely after vaccination.

Treatment denoted: roughly ten-day PBMC culture with coronavirus spike peptide pools or control peptides (ViraFEST assay). Peptide pools at 10 ug/ml and IL-2 at 10 IU/ml were added to cultures of under 2.5 million PBMCs per well. Sequenced with the Oncomine TCR Beta short-read assay was DNA taken from cultured CD4+ T cells. MiXCR, applied by TCRdb to the PCR reads, yields one record per CDR3 protein. This table has 15,000 or so distinct CDR3 sequences, 36% appearing once. With regard to this clonotype: Antigen unknown.

CDR3 length: 11 amino acids. Germline loops: CDR1 LNHDA, CDR2 SQIVND (reference sequence). V was trimmed by 7 bases and J by 2 bases, leaving 5 bases between them. The sequencing sample was made of cultured CD4+ T cells from blood. The chain joins TRBV19 to TRBJ1-1; no firm D call. The receptor was derived from a human donor with COVID-19. The CDR3 nucleotides are TGTGCCAGTACCTTTAACACTGAAGCTTTCTTT. Protein: CASTFNTEAFF.